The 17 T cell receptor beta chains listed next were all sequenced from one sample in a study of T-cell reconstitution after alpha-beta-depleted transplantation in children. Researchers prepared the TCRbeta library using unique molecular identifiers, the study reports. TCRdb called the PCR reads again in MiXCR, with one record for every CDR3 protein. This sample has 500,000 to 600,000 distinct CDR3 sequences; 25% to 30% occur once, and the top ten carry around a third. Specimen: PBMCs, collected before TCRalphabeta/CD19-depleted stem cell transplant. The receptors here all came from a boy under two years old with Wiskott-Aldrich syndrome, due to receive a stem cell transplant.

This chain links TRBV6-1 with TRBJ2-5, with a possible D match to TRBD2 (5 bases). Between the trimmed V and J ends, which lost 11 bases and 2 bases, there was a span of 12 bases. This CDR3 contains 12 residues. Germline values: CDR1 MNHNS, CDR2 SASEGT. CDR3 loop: CAASQNQETQYF. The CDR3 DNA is TGTGCCGCTAGCCAGAATCAAGAGACCCAGTACTTC.

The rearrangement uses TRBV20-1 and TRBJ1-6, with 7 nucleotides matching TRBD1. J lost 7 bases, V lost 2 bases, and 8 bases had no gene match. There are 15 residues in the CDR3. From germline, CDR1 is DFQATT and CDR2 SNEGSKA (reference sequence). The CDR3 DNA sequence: TGCAGTGCTAGATCCCCGGGACAGAGGAATTCACCCCTCCACTTT. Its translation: CSARSPGQRNSPLHF.

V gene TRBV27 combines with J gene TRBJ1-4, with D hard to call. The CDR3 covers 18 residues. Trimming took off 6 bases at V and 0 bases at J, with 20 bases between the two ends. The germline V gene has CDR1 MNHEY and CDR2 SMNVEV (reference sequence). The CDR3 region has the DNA TGTGCCAGCAGGGAGTCCGAGGGTCGGGGAACAACTAATGAAAAACTGTTTTTT. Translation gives CASRESEGRGTTNEKLFF.

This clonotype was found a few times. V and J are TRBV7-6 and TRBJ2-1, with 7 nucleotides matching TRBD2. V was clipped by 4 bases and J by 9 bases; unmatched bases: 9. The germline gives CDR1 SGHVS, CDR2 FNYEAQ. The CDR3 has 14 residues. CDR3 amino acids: CASSSGGGPGEQFF. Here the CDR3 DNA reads TGTGCCAGCAGCTCGGGAGGAGGCCCGGGTGAGCAGTTCTTC.

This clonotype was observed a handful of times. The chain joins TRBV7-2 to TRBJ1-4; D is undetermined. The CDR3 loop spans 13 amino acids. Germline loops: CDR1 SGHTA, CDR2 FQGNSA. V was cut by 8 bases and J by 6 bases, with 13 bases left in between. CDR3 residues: CASAAGPYEKLFF. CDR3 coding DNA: TGTGCCAGCGCGGCCGGTCCCTATGAAAAACTGTTTTTT. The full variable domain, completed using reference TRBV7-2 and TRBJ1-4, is GAGVSQSPSNKVTEKGKDVELRCDPISGHTALYWYRQSLGQGLEFLIYFQGNSAPDKSGLPSDRFSAERTGGSVSTLTIQRTQQEDSAVYLCASAAGPYEKLFFGSGTQLSVL.

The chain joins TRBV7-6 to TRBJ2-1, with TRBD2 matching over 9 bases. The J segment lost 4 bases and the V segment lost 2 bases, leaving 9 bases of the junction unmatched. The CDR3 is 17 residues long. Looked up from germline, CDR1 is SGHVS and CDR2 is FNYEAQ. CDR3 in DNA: TGTGCCAGCAGCTTACGTATCCCCACTAGCGGGTACAATGAGCAGTTCTTC. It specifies CASSLRIPTSGYNEQFF.

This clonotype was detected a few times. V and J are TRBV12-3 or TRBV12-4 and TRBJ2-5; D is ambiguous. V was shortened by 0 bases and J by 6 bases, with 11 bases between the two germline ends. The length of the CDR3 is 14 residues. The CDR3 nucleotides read TGTGCCAGCAGTTTAGCGCTAGGTATCAAGACCCAGTACTTC. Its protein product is CASSLALGIKTQYF.

This CDR3 reads CASSQAASGSTTYNEQFF. For the CDR3, the DNA is TGCGCCAGCAGCCAAGCGGCCAGCGGGAGTACAACCTACAATGAGCAGTTCTTC. V and J are TRBV4-1 and TRBJ2-1, with 8 bases identical to TRBD2. Looked up from germline, CDR1 is MGHRA and CDR2 is YSYEKL. The CDR3 is 18 residues long. After removal of 1 base from V and 2 bases from J, the junction contained 10 bases not matched to a gene.

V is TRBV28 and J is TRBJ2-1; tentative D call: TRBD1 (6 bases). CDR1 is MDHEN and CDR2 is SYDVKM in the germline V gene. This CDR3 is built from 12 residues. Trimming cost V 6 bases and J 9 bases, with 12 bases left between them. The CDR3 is CASSPPDSEQFF. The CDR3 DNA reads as TGTGCCAGCAGCCCCCCGGACAGTGAGCAGTTCTTC.

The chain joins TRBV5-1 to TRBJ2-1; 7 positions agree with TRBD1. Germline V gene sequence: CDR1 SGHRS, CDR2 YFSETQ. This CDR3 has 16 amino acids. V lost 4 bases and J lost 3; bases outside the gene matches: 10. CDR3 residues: CASSRHSDRDYNEQFF. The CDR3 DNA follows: TGCGCCAGCAGCCGACATTCTGACAGGGACTACAATGAGCAGTTCTTC.

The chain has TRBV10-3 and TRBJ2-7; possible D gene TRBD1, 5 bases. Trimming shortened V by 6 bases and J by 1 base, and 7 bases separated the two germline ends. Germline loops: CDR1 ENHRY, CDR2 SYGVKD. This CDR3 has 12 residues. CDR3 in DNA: TGTGCCATCAGGGACATTTCCTACGAGCAGTACTTC. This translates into CAIRDISYEQYF.

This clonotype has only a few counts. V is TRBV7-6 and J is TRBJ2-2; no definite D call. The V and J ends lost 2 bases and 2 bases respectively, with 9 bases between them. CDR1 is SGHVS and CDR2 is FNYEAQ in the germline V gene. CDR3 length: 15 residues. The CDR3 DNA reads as TGTGCCAGCAGCTTAAGTCTTAGCAACACCGGGGAGCTGTTTTTT. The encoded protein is CASSLSLSNTGELFF.

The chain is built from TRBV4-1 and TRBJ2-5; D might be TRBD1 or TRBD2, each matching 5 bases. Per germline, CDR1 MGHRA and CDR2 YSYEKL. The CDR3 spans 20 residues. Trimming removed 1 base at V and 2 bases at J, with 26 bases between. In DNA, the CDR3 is TGCGCCAGCAGCCAAGTAGCCCTTGATCTCTTCGGGACCAAACAAGAGACCCAGTACTTC. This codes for CASSQVALDLFGTKQETQYF.

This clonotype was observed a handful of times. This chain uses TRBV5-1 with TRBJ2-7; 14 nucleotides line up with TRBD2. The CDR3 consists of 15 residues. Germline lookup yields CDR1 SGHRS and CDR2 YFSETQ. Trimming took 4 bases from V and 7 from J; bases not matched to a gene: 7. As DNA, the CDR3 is TGCGCCAGCAGCACCGGACTAGCGGGAGGTGAAGAGCAGTACTTC. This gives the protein CASSTGLAGGEEQYF.

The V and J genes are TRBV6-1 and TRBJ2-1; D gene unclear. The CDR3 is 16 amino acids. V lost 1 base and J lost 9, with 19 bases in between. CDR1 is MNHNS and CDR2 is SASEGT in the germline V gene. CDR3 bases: TGTGCCAGCAGTGAAGTCCCGAGTATCCCTTGGGGTGAGCAGTTCTTC. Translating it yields CASSEVPSIPWGEQFF.

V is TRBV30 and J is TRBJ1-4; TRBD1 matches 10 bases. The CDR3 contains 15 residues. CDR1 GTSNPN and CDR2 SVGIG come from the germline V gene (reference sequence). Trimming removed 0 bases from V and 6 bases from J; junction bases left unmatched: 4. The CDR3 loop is CAWSVAGQGYEKLFF. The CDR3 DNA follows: TGTGCCTGGAGTGTAGCGGGACAGGGGTATGAAAAACTGTTTTTT. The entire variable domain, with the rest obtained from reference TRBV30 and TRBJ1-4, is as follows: SQTIHQWPATLVQPVGSPLSLECTVEGTSNPNLYWYRQAAGRGLQLLFYSVGIGQISSEVPQNLSASRPQDRQFILSSKKLLLSDSGFYLCAWSVAGQGYEKLFFGSGTQLSVL.

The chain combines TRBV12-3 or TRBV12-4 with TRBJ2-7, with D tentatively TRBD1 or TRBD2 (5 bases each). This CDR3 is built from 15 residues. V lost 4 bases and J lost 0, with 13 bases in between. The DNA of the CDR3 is TGTGCCAGCAGTTATGGGGGTATCAGCTCCTACGAGCAGTACTTC. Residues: CASSYGGISSYEQYF.